The text below deals with one TCR beta chain. The data derive from a study of blood T cell repertoires in COVID-19. The CDR3 extends over 15 amino acids. In germline, CDR1 is KGHSH, CDR2 LQKENI. V was pared by 3 bases and J by 0 bases, with 11 bases between. Sequencing used immunoSEQ multiplex PCR; TCRdb keeps in-frame clones, though not all of them. The sample holds under 150,000 clones, around nine tenths seen once. Sample: peripheral blood. The clonotype originates from a woman aged 40 to 50 with acute or convalescent COVID-19. The chain couples TRBV18 to TRBJ2-5; D may be TRBD1 (6 bases). CDR3 sequence: CASSPSGAYQETQYF. The CDR3 coding sequence is TGTGCCAGCTCACCCTCAGGGGCGTACCAAGAGACCCAGTACTTC. Together with reference TRBV18 and TRBJ2-5, the CDR3 gives the full variable domain: NAGVMQNPRHLVRRRGQEARLRCSPMKGHSHVYWYRQLPEEGLKFMVYLQKENIIDESGMPKERFSAEFPKEGPSILRIQQVVRGDSAAYFCASSPSGAYQETQYFGPGTRLLVL.